Sequencing of this TCR beta chain was carried out in a study of T cells in Graves' hyperthyroidism and ophthalmopathy. General study results and limits: Through a model of 13 V-J features, ophthalmopathy was separated from stable hyperthyroidism.

The CDR3 is 15 amino acids. Germline V CDR1 and CDR2: MNHEY, SMNVEV (reference sequence). About this clonotype itself: Antigen unknown. With a much larger clone just one base away, this may be a read error.

Amplification yielded TCR beta CDR3 regions, with RNA transcripts as the source. HTBI primers were the set used in a first-round RT-PCR of the TCR CDR3. TCRdb recomputed calls from the multiplex PCR reads with MiXCR, one row per CDR3 protein. The top ten clones hold about 6% of a sample with tens of thousands of distinct CDR3 sequences, roughly 52% of them seen once. The sequenced sample consisted of blood. The genes are TRBV27 and TRBJ1-1, with a weak D call TRBD1 (5 bases). This clonotype originated in a woman between 45 and 60 years old with Graves' hyperthyroidism that later progressed to Graves' ophthalmopathy. The CDR3 region is CASSLKGRASTEALF. CDR3 coding DNA: TGTGCCAGCAGTTTAAAGGGACGAGCTAGCACTGAAGCTCTCTTT.